This T cell receptor (beta chain) was identified during a study of cytomegalovirus exposure and HLA in healthy donors. This PCR relied on a set of 60 Vbeta primers and 13 Jbeta primers. Assay: immunoSEQ multiplex PCR; the TCRdb copy retains only in-frame clones and omits some. The sample includes approximately 110,000 clones. CDR3 size: 13 residues. The ends were cut back, 4 bases at V and 4 bases at J, with 10 bases in the middle. Germline CDR1 reads MDHEN; CDR2 reads SYDVKM. The chain uses TRBV28 and TRBJ1-2; D remains unclear. Sample: PBMCs. The sequence came from a man aged 18 to 30 in good health and CMV-seronegative. Written as DNA, the CDR3 is TGTGCCAGCAGTTCCCAAAGGAGCTATGGCTACACCTTC. Its protein product is CASSSQRSYGYTF.